This is a list of T cell receptor beta chains from one sample in a study of identical twins. TCRdb reprocessed the 5' RACE reads with MiXCR, giving one entry per CDR3 protein. The top ten clones hold around 0.9% of a sample with just over 500,000 distinct CDR3 sequences, roughly a fifth of them seen once. The sample was also linked to a second study, of T cells expressing NK-cell markers.

Sequencing used CD4+ T cells sorted from blood. The origin of the receptors is a woman between 18 and 29 years old in good health. Both conserved end residues are trimmed from each CDR3.

j_gene: TRBJ2-2
v_gene: TRBV6-5
CDR3aa: ASSYKDGELF

j_gene: TRBJ2-1
v_gene: TRBV20-1
CDR3aa: SARKGGLAGVNEQF

j_gene: TRBJ2-1
v_gene: TRBV19
CDR3aa: ASSVSSGRSYNEQF

j_gene: TRBJ1-1
v_gene: TRBV20-1
CDR3aa: SAQRRPGTEAF

j_gene: TRBJ2-7
v_gene: TRBV6-1
CDR3aa: ASRPRGTGVYEQY

j_gene: TRBJ2-3
v_gene: TRBV5-5
CDR3aa: ASSYRPGGTDTQY

j_gene: TRBJ2-3
v_gene: TRBV11-3
CDR3aa: ASSLTRFSDTQY

j_gene: TRBJ1-6
v_gene: TRBV6-5
CDR3aa: ASSYDGPSVSPLH

j_gene: TRBJ1-6
v_gene: TRBV5-6
CDR3aa: ASSPPDNSPLH

j_gene: TRBJ1-2
v_gene: TRBV12-3/TRBV12-4
CDR3aa: ASSFGQGSSDGYT

j_gene: TRBJ1-4
v_gene: TRBV7-3
CDR3aa: ASSSGGGKLF

j_gene: TRBJ1-2
v_gene: TRBV20-1
CDR3aa: SALDRVIGYT